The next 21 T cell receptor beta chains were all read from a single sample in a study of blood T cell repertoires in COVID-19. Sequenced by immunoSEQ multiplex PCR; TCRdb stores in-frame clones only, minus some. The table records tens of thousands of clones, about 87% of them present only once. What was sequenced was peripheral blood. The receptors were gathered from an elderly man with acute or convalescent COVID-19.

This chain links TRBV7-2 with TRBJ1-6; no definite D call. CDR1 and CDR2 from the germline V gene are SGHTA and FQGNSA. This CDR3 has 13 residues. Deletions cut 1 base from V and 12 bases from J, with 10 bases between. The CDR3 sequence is CASSLVGVVPLHF. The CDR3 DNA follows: TGTGCCAGCAGCTTAGTCGGGGTTGTACCCCTCCACTTT.

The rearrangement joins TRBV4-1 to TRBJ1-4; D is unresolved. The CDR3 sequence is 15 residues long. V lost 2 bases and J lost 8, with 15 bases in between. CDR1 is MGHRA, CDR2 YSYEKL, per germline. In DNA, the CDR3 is TGCGCCAGCAGCCAAACGATTGGGCCGGGAGAAAAACTGTTTTTT. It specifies CASSQTIGPGEKLFF.

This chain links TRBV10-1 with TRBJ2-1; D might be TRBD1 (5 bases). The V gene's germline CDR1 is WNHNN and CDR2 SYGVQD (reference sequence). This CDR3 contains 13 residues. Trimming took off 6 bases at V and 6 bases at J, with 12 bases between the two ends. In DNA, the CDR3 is TGCGCCAGCAGCGAACAGGTTTCCAATGAGCAGTTCTTC. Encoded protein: CASSEQVSNEQFF.

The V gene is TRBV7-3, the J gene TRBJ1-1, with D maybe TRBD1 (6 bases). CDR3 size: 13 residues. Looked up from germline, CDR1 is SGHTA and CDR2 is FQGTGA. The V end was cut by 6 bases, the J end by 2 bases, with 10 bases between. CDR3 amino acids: CASRLQGNTEAFF. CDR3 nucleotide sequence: TGTGCCAGCAGATTACAGGGAAACACTGAAGCTTTCTTT.

The CDR3 spells CASSLRRSARSSYNEQFF. CDR3 nucleotides: TGTGCCAGCAGCTTACGGAGGAGCGCGAGGAGCTCCTACAATGAGCAGTTCTTC. The chain combines TRBV7-2 with TRBJ2-1, with a possible D match to TRBD2 (5 bases). V was trimmed by 2 bases and J by 0 bases, leaving 17 bases between them. Per germline, CDR1 SGHTA and CDR2 FQGNSA. This CDR3 comprises 18 residues.

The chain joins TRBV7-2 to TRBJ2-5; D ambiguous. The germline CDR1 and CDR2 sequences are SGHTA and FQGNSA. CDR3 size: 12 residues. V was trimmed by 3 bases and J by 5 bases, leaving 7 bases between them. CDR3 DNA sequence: TGTGCCAGCAGCTTCGGCAGGGAGACCCAGTACTTC. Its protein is CASSFGRETQYF.

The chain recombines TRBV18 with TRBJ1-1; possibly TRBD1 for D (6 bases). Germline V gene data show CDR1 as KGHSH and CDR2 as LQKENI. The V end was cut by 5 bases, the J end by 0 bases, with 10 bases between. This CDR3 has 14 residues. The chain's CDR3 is CASSSGTLNTEAFF. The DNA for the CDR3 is TGTGCCAGCTCATCCGGGACATTGAACACTGAAGCTTTCTTT.

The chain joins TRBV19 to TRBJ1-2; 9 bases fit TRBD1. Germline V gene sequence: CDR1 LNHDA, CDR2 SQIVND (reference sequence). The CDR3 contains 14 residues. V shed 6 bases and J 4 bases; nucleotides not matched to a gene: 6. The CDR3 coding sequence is TGTGCCAGTAGGAGGGCGACAGGGGGCTATGGCTACACCTTC. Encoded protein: CASRRATGGYGYTF.

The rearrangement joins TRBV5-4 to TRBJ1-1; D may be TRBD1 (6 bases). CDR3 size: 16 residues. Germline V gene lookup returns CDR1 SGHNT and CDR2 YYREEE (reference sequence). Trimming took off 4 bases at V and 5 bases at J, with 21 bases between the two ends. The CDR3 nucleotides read TGTGCCAGCAGCCCCCGAGGGACACTGACAGGTACTGAAGCTTTCTTT. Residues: CASSPRGTLTGTEAFF.

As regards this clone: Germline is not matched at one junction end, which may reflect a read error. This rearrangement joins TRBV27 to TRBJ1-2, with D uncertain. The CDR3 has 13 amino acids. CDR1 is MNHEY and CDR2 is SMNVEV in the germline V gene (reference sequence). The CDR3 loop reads CHSIHPTMEGYTF. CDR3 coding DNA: TGCCATTCGATCCACCCTACTATGGAAGGCTACACCTTC.

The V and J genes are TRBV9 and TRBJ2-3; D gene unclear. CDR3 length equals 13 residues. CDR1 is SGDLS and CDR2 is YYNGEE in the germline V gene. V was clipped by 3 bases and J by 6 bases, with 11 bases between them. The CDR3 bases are TGTGCCAGCAGCGCAAGCCCTGCGGATACGCAGTATTTT. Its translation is CASSASPADTQYF.

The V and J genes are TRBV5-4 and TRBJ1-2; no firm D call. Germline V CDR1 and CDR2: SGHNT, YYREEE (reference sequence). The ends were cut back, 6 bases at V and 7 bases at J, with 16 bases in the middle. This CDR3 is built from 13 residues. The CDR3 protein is CASKSVAEVGYTF. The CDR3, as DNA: TGTGCCAGCAAGTCAGTAGCGGAGGTTGGCTACACCTTC. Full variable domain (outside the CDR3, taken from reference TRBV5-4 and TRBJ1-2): ETGVTQSPTHLIKTRGQQVTLRCSSQSGHNTVSWYQQALGQGPQFIFQYYREEENGRGNFPPRFSGLQFPNYSSELNVNALELDDSALYLCASKSVAEVGYTFGSGTRLTVV.

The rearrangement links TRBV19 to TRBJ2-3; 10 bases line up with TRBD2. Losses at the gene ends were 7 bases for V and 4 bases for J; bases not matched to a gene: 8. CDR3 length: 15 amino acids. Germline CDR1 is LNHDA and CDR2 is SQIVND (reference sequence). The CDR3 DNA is TGTGCCAGTAATCCACTAGCGGGGAAAGCAGATACGCAGTATTTT. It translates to CASNPLAGKADTQYF.

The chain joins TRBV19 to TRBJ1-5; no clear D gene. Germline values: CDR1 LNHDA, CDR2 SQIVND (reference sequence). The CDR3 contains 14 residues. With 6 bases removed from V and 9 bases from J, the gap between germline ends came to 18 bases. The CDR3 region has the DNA TGTGCCAGTAGCCCGCCCAGGTTTCAAGGGCCCCAGCATTTT. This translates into CASSPPRFQGPQHF.

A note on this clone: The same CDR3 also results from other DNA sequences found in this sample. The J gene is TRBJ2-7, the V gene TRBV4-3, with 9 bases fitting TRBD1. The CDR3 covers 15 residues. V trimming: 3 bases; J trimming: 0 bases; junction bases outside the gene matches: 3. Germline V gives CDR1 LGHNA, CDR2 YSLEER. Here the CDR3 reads CASSHGTGSSYEQYF. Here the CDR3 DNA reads TGCGCCAGCAGCCACGGGACAGGGAGCTCCTACGAGCAGTACTTC.

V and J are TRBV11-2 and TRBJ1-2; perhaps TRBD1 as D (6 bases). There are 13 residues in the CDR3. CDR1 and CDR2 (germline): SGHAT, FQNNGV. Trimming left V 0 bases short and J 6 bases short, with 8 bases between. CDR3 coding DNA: TGTGCCAGCAGCTTAGATAAGGGGGATGGCTACACCTTC. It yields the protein CASSLDKGDGYTF.

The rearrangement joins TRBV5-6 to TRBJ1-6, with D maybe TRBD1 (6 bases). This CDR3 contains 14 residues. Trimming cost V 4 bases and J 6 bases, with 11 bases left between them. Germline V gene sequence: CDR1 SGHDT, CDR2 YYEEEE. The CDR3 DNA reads TGTGCCAGCAGCATAGGACAGCTTAATTCACCCCTCCACTTT. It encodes CASSIGQLNSPLHF.

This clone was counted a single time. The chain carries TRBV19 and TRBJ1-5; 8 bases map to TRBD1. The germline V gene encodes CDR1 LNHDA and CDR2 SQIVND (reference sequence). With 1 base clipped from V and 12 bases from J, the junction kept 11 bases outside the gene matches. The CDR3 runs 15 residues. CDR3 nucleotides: TGTGCCAGTAGTATAGGTGGACAGGGAAAAGTCCGCCAGCATTTT. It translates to CASSIGGQGKVRQHF.

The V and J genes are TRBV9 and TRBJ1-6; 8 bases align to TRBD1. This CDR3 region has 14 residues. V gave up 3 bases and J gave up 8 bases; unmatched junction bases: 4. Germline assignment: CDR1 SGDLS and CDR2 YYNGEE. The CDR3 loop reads CASSETGAYSPLHF. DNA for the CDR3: TGTGCCAGCAGCGAGACAGGGGCTTATTCACCCCTCCACTTT.

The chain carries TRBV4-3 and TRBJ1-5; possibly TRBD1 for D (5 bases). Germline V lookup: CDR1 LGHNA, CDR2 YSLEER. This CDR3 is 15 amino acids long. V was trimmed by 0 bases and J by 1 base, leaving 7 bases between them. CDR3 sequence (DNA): TGCGCCAGCAGCCAAGAATCAGGGAGCAATCAGCCCCAGCATTTT. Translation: CASSQESGSNQPQHF.

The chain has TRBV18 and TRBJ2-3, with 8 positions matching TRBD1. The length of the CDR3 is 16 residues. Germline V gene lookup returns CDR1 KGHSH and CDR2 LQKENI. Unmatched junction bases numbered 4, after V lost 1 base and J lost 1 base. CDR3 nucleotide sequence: TGTGCCAGCTCACCACGAGACAGGGGAGGCACAGATACGCAGTATTTT. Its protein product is CASSPRDRGGTDTQYF.